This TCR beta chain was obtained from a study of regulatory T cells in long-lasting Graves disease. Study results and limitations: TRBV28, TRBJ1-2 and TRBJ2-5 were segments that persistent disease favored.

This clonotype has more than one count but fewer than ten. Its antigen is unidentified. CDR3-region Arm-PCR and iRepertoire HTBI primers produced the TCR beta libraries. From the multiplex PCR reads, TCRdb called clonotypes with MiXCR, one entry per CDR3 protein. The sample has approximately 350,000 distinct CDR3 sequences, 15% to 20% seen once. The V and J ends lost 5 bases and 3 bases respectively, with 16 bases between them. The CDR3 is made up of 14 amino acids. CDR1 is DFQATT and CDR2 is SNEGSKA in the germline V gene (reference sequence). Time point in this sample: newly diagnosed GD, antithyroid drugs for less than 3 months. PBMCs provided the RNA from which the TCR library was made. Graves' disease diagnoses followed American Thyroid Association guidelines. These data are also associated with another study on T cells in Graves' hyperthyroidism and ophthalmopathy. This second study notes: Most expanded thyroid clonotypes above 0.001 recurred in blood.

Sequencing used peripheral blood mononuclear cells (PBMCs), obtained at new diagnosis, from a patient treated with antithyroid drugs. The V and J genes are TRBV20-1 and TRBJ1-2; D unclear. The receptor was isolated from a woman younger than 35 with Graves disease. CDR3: CSAGVLALDYGYTF. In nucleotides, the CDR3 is TGCAGTGCTGGGGTGTTGGCTCTGGACTATGGCTACACCTTC.